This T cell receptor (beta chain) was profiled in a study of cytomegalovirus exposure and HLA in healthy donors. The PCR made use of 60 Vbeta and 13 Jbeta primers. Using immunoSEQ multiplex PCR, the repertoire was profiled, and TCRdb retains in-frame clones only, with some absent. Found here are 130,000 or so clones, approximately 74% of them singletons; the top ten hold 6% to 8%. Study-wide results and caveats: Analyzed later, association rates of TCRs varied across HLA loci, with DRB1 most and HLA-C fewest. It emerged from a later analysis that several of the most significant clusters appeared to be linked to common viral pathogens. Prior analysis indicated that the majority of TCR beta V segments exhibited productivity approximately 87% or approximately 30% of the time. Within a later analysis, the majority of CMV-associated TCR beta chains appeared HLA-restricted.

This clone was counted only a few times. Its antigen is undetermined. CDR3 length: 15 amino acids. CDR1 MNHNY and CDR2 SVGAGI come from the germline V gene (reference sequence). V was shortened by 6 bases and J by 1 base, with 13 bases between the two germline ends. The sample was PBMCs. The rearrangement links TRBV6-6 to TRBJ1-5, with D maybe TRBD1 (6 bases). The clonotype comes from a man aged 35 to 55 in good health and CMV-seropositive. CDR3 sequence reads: CASRFGQNSNQPQHF. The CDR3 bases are TGTGCCAGCAGGTTCGGACAGAACAGCAATCAGCCCCAGCATTTT.